The 21 T cell receptor beta chains listed next were all sequenced from one sample in a study of shared clonotypes between healthy human individuals. Repertoires were generated with immunoSEQ multiplex PCR, while TCRdb's copy carries only in-frame clones and drops some. The table has more than 2,000,000 clones, around nine tenths seen once. Material: naive CD4+ T cells sorted from blood. Noted subset: CD45RA+ positively selected. The receptor source for this set is a man in his late teens or twenties in good health.

The chain couples TRBV30 to TRBJ1-4; D might be TRBD1 (6 bases). The V and J ends lost 5 bases and 8 bases respectively, with 18 bases between them. The CDR3 is 14 amino acids. CDR1 GTSNPN and CDR2 SVGIG come from the germline V gene (reference sequence). CDR3 amino acids: CAWAEEGGEEKLFF. In DNA, the CDR3 is TGTGCCTGGGCTGAAGAGGGGGGGGAGGAAAAACTGTTTTTT.

The chain couples TRBV7-2 to TRBJ2-7, with TRBD2 matching 7 bases. This CDR3 region has 14 residues. The V gene end was trimmed by 4 bases and the J gene end by 0 bases; junction bases not matched to a gene: 3. Germline loops: CDR1 SGHTA, CDR2 FQGNSA. The CDR3 spells CASSSGTNSYEQYF. The CDR3 DNA is TGTGCCAGCAGCTCTGGGACTAACTCCTACGAGCAGTACTTC.

The rearrangement links TRBV27 to TRBJ1-2; TRBD1 agrees at 8 bases. The V gene end was trimmed by 6 bases and the J gene end by 7 bases; junction bases not matched to a gene: 1. The V gene's germline CDR1 is MNHEY and CDR2 SMNVEV (reference sequence). The CDR3 is 11 residues long. CDR3 loop: CASRDRGGYTF. In DNA, the CDR3 is TGTGCCAGCAGAGACAGGGGTGGCTACACCTTC.

The rearrangement links TRBV5-1 to TRBJ1-6; no reliable D call. Per the germline V gene, CDR1 is SGHRS and CDR2 is YFSETQ. The CDR3 is made up of 15 amino acids. V was shortened by 4 bases and J by 4 bases, with 12 bases between the two germline ends. The CDR3 is CASSDWGDYNSPLHF. CDR3 nucleotides: TGCGCCAGCAGCGATTGGGGAGATTATAATTCACCCCTCCACTTT.

J is TRBJ2-7 and V is TRBV5-6; 14 bases match TRBD2. The CDR3 runs 17 residues. V lost 4 bases and J lost 1; bases outside the gene matches: 7. Germline V gene lookup returns CDR1 SGHDT and CDR2 YYEEEE. The DNA of the CDR3 is TGTGCCAGCAGCCCGACTAGCGGGAGGGCCCTATCCTACGAGCAGTACTTC. Translated: CASSPTSGRALSYEQYF.

This chain joins TRBV10-2 and TRBJ2-3, with D tentatively TRBD1 or TRBD2 (5 bases each). The germline gives CDR1 WSHSY, CDR2 SAAADI. This CDR3 has 14 amino acids. The V end was cut by 8 bases, the J end by 0 bases, with 12 bases between. CDR3 loop: CASGRDQSTDTQYF. Written as DNA, the CDR3 is TGCGCCAGCGGCCGGGACCAGAGCACAGATACGCAGTATTTT.

V usage is TRBV7-8 and J usage is TRBJ1-2; D remains ambiguous. The germline gives CDR1 SGHVS, CDR2 FQNEAQ. V was clipped by 5 bases and J by 4 bases, with 17 bases between them. The CDR3 is 15 amino acids. The CDR3 sequence: CASSPLDVVLYGYTF. CDR3 DNA sequence: TGTGCCAGCAGCCCTCTTGACGTGGTTCTCTATGGCTACACCTTC. The whole variable domain, remainder taken from reference TRBV7-8 and TRBJ1-2, is GAGVSQSPRYKVAKRGQDVALRCDPISGHVSLFWYQQALGQGPEFLTYFQNEAQLDKSGLPSDRFFAERPEGSVSTLKIQRTQQEDSAVYLCASSPLDVVLYGYTFGSGTRLTVV.

The chain couples TRBV6-1 to TRBJ1-4, with 11 bases that match TRBD1. The CDR3 is 16 amino acids. Germline CDR1 is MNHNS and CDR2 is SASEGT. Unmatched junction bases numbered 9, after V lost 4 bases and J lost 8 bases. The CDR3 here is CASSGPGTGGEEKLFF. The CDR3 DNA reads as TGTGCCAGCAGTGGACCAGGGACAGGGGGAGAAGAAAAACTGTTTTTT.

The chain combines TRBV7-2 with TRBJ1-2; TRBD1 aligns across 9 bases. CDR3 size: 15 residues. CDR1 is SGHTA, CDR2 FQGNSA, per germline. Trimming removed 1 base from V and 5 bases from J; junction bases left unmatched: 5. CDR3 nucleotide sequence: TGTGCCAGCAGCTTAGACAGGGGGCAGGTATATGGCTACACCTTC. It yields the protein CASSLDRGQVYGYTF.

In the case of this clone: The sample has other DNA sequences that encode this CDR3 too. The rearrangement uses TRBV5-1 and TRBJ1-5; D uncertain. The CDR3 covers 13 residues. Trimming took off 0 bases at V and 7 bases at J, with 8 bases between the two ends. Germline loops: CDR1 SGHRS, CDR2 YFSETQ. CDR3 sequence (DNA): TGCGCCAGCAGCTTGGATGTAGGGCAGCCCCAGCATTTT. This encodes CASSLDVGQPQHF.

The J gene is TRBJ2-1, the V gene TRBV4-3; TRBD2 is a possible D gene (5 bases). Trimming took off 3 bases at V and 0 bases at J, with 24 bases between the two ends. The V gene's germline CDR1 is LGHNA and CDR2 YSLEER. This CDR3 spans 20 amino acids. This CDR3 reads CASSQGTGIAGKSSYNEQFF. The CDR3 DNA reads as TGCGCCAGCAGCCAGGGAACGGGAATTGCGGGTAAGAGCTCCTACAATGAGCAGTTCTTC.

The CDR3 loop is CASSQGFDRGGHQPQHF. CDR3 coding DNA: TGCGCCAGCAGCCAGGGATTCGACAGGGGAGGACATCAGCCCCAGCATTTT. This sequence joins TRBV4-1 and TRBJ1-5; 8 bases map to TRBD1. The CDR3 is 17 residues long. The V and J ends lost 3 bases and 5 bases, in that order; junction bases with no gene match: 12. Per germline, CDR1 MGHRA and CDR2 YSYEKL.

The V call is TRBV5-1, the J call TRBJ2-1; 10 bases agree with TRBD2. This CDR3 has 16 amino acids. V was clipped by 0 bases and J by 4 bases; unmatched bases: 4. Germline CDR1 reads SGHRS; CDR2 reads YFSETQ. CDR3 sequence: CASSLERGGKYNEQFF. The CDR3 DNA follows: TGCGCCAGCAGCTTGGAGCGGGGGGGTAAATACAATGAGCAGTTCTTC. Together with reference TRBV5-1 and TRBJ2-1, the CDR3 gives the full variable domain: KAGVTQTPRYLIKTRGQQVTLSCSPISGHRSVSWYQQTPGQGLQFLFEYFSETQRNKGNFPGRFSGRQFSNSRSEMNVSTLELGDSALYLCASSLERGGKYNEQFFGPGTRLTVL.

This chain joins TRBV2 and TRBJ2-1, with 8 bases aligning to TRBD2. Losses at the gene ends were 6 bases for V and 6 bases for J; bases not matched to a gene: 13. The CDR3 is made up of 16 amino acids. The V gene's germline CDR1 is SNHLY and CDR2 FYNNEI. The CDR3 DNA sequence: TGTGCCAGCAGGTTCCCGAGCGGGAGCGACTCCAATGAGCAGTTCTTC. It translates to CASRFPSGSDSNEQFF.

The chain is built from TRBV11-1 and TRBJ2-7, with D perhaps TRBD1 (6 bases). Trimming pared 5 bases from V and 1 base from J, leaving 12 bases between. Germline loops: CDR1 SGHAT, CDR2 FQDESV (reference sequence). There are 14 residues in the CDR3. In DNA, the CDR3 is TGTGCCAGCAGCCCCCTGGACAGTTCCTACGAGCAGTACTTC. Translation: CASSPLDSSYEQYF.

This clone was found a few times. The V gene is TRBV5-1, the J gene TRBJ1-6, with D unclear. The germline V gene has CDR1 SGHRS and CDR2 YFSETQ. The CDR3 length is 16 residues. Deletions cut 4 bases from V and 10 bases from J, with 21 bases between. The CDR3 coding sequence is TGCGCCAGCAGCCTACAAACCATGGGCCTCGGATCACCCCTCCACTTT. Translated, it gives CASSLQTMGLGSPLHF.

This chain links TRBV29-1 with TRBJ2-5, with 9 bases matching TRBD2. V was pared by 3 bases and J by 5 bases, with 4 bases of the junction left unmatched. Germline CDR1 reads SQVTM; CDR2 reads ANQGSEA. This CDR3 region has 13 residues. CDR3: CSVERGGWETQYF. The DNA for the CDR3 is TGCAGCGTTGAGCGGGGGGGCTGGGAGACCCAGTACTTC.

The sample holds a few counts of this clone. The rearrangement uses TRBV30 and TRBJ2-7; D is perhaps TRBD1 (6 bases). Deletions cut 2 bases from V and 2 bases from J, with 7 bases between. The V gene's germline CDR1 is GTSNPN and CDR2 SVGIG (reference sequence). The CDR3 length is 12 residues. The CDR3 reads CAWSSGAYEQYF. CDR3 DNA sequence: TGTGCCTGGAGTTCAGGGGCCTACGAGCAGTACTTC.

This chain links TRBV5-1 with TRBJ2-5, with D maybe TRBD2 (6 bases). This CDR3 contains 16 residues. CDR1 SGHRS and CDR2 YFSETQ come from the germline V gene. The V end lost 3 bases, the J end lost 2 bases, and 17 bases lay between the germline ends. The CDR3 sequence is CASSYGPNGGQETQYF. CDR3 in DNA: TGCGCCAGCAGCTACGGACCTAACGGAGGGCAAGAGACCCAGTACTTC.

CDR3 DNA sequence: TGTGCCAGCTCACCCCCCCGGGCGGGGGGCGGGCATGAGCAGTTCTTC. Amino acid sequence: CASSPPRAGGGHEQFF. V and J are TRBV18 and TRBJ2-1, with 8 positions matching TRBD2. The CDR3 extends over 16 amino acids. Germline-derived CDR1 and CDR2 are KGHSH and LQKENI. Losses at the gene ends were 3 bases for V and 8 bases for J; bases not matched to a gene: 12.

V is TRBV6-1 and J is TRBJ2-5, with D maybe TRBD2 (7 bases). Looked up from germline, CDR1 is MNHNS and CDR2 is SASEGT. The CDR3 sequence is 15 residues long. Trimming pared 4 bases from V and 5 bases from J, leaving 17 bases between. For the CDR3, the DNA is TGTGCCAGCAGTGGGGTATTCAGGGGAGGGGAGACCCAGTACTTC. This codes for CASSGVFRGGETQYF.